This T cell receptor (beta chain) was obtained from a study of blood T cell repertoires in COVID-19. Overall study: Sites in the United States, Italy and Spain provided acute and convalescent COVID-19 samples. PBMCs, B-cell-depleted T cells, or T cells provided the cDNA or gDNA that made up the material.

In this sample, this clone turned up a few times. Clones were read by immunoSEQ multiplex PCR, and TCRdb kept only the in-frame ones, dropping some. The sample consists of around 200,000 clones, around 87% of them appearing once. The CDR3 totals 13 residues. V lost 10 bases, J lost 1 base, and 12 bases lay in between. Germline V gene sequence: CDR1 MGHDK, CDR2 SYGVNS. This chain joins TRBV25-1 and TRBJ2-3; D unresolved. Sequencing was performed on peripheral blood. This TCR was sampled from a man in his forties with active or convalescent COVID-19. CDR3 sequence: CATPYSGTDTQYF. As DNA, the CDR3 is TGTGCCACGCCTTACTCGGGCACAGATACGCAGTATTTT.